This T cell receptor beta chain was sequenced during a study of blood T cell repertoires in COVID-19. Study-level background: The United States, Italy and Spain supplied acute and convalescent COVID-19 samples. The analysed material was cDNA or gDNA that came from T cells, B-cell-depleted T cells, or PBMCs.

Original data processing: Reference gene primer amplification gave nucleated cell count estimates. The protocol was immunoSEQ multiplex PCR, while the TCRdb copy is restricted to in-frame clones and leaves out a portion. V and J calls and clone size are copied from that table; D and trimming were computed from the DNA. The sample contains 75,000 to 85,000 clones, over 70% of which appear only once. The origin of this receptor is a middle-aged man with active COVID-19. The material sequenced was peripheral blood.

CDR3 amino acids: CASSQDSTNYGYTF. CDR3 bases: TGTGCCAGCAGCCAGGACAGCACAAACTATGGCTACACCTTC. This rearrangement joins TRBV9 to TRBJ1-2; tentative D call: TRBD1 (6 bases). The length of the CDR3 is 14 residues. Looked up from germline, CDR1 is SGDLS and CDR2 is YYNGEE. Trimming removed 4 bases from V and 2 bases from J, with 12 bases in between.